The 9 T cell receptor beta chains reported below all come from one sample, sequenced in a study of post-analysis software for immune sequencing data. Study-wide results and limits: Controls had lower frequencies than patients of about 5 TRBV segments, which included TRBV5-6, TRBV5-1 and TRBV20-1.

Their antigen targets remain unknown. Prepared libraries of TCR beta cDNA carried unique molecular identifiers. TCRdb ran MiXCR on the PCR reads and lists one entry per CDR3 protein. The profile shows roughly 800,000 distinct CDR3 sequences, around 53% of them singletons. Sequenced input: blood. Every receptor here comes from a girl aged 10 to 17 with multiple sclerosis.

The chain recombines TRBV6-5 with TRBJ1-1; TRBD1 aligns across 7 bases. The length of the CDR3 is 14 residues. V lost 6 bases to trimming and J lost 1 base; unmatched junction nucleotides: 5. Germline CDR1 and CDR2: MNHEY and SVGAGI. The CDR3 here is CASRRQGSNTEAFF. CDR3 DNA: TGTGCCAGCAGGAGACAGGGATCGAACACTGAAGCTTTCTTT.

V is TRBV20-1 and J is TRBJ1-2; D is perhaps TRBD1 (6 bases). Per the germline V gene, CDR1 is DFQATT and CDR2 is SNEGSKA (reference sequence). V lost 5 bases and J lost 6, with 13 bases in between. The CDR3 consists of 12 residues. The CDR3, as DNA: TGCAGTGCTCGGAAGGGGGGAGATGGCTACACCTTC. It specifies CSARKGGDGYTF.

This clonotype was seen a few times. This chain connects TRBV6-6 to TRBJ2-1; D uncertain. This CDR3 region has 12 residues. The germline V and J ends were trimmed by 6 bases and 9 bases, with 12 bases remaining between them. Per the germline V gene, CDR1 is MNHNY and CDR2 is SVGAGI (reference sequence). CDR3 amino acids: CASSPTMGEQFF. The CDR3 nucleotides are TGTGCCAGCAGCCCCACTATGGGTGAGCAGTTCTTC.

The rearrangement uses TRBV20-1 and TRBJ2-3, with D unclear. The CDR3 has 11 residues. Germline values: CDR1 DFQATT, CDR2 SNEGSKA (reference sequence). V shed 7 bases and J shed 5 bases, with 10 bases lying between them. CDR3 nucleotides: TGCAGTGTCCAACGTGGAGATACGCAGTATTTT. It encodes CSVQRGDTQYF.

About this clonotype itself: One end of the junction varies from germline; a read error may be responsible. This rearrangement joins TRBV24-1 to TRBJ2-3; perhaps TRBD1 as D (7 bases). CDR1 KGHDR and CDR2 SFDVKD come from the germline V gene. The CDR3 contains 13 residues. The CDR3 loop is CAARGDGTDTQYF. CDR3 in DNA: TGTGCCGCCAGGGGGGACGGCACAGATACGCAGTATTTT.

V gene TRBV20-1 combines with J gene TRBJ2-7; D perhaps matches TRBD2 (5 bases). V shed 1 base and J shed 0 bases, with 13 bases lying between them. This CDR3 has 15 amino acids. Germline loops: CDR1 DFQATT, CDR2 SNEGSKA (reference sequence). The CDR3 here is CSARGKAGNSYEQYF. DNA of the CDR3: TGCAGTGCTAGAGGGAAGGCGGGCAACTCCTACGAGCAGTACTTC.

This clonotype was seen a few times. The chain recombines TRBV3-1 with TRBJ2-3; D is possibly TRBD2 (6 bases). CDR1 is LGHDT, CDR2 YNNKEL, per germline (reference sequence). Trimming shortened V by 0 bases and J by 8 bases, and 18 bases separated the two germline ends. This CDR3 comprises 16 residues. This CDR3 reads CASSQDGGARLGTQYF. CDR3 coding DNA: TGTGCCAGCAGCCAAGACGGAGGGGCCCGGCTGGGTACGCAGTATTTT.

The chain uses TRBV4-2 and TRBJ2-4, with TRBD2 matching 8 bases. The CDR3 runs to 16 residues. Trimming removed 0 bases from V and 2 bases from J; junction bases left unmatched: 3. CDR1 is LGHNA, CDR2 YNFKEQ, per germline. The CDR3 reads CASSQERGGTKNIQYF. CDR3 in DNA: TGTGCCAGCAGCCAAGAACGGGGGGGCACCAAAAACATTCAGTACTTC.

The chain joins TRBV3-1 to TRBJ2-5; D remains ambiguous. CDR3 length: 11 amino acids. Germline V lookup: CDR1 LGHDT, CDR2 YNNKEL (reference sequence). V dropped 0 bases and J dropped 11 bases, with 7 bases sitting between them. In nucleotides, the CDR3 is TGTGCCAGCAGCCAAGAAGTAAAACAGTACTTC. Encoded protein: CASSQEVKQYF.